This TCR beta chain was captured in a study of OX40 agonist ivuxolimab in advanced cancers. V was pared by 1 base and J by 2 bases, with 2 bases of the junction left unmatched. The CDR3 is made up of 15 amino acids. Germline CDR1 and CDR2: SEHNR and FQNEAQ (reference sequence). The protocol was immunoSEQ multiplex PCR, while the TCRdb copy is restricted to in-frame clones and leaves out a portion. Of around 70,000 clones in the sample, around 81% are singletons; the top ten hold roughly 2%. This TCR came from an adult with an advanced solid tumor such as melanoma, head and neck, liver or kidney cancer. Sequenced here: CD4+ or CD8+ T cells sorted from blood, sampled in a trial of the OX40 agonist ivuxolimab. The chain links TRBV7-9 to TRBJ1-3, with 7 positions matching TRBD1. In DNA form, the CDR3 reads TGTGCCAGCAGCTTAGGCGGGACAGCTGGAAACACCATATATTTT. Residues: CASSLGGTAGNTIYF.